The clone carrying this T cell receptor (beta chain) was detected ten times or more. As yet, its antigen is unknown. Exclusion followed for patients with uncontrolled infection, other autoimmune disease, pregnancy or lactation. The data are from a study of T cells in Graves' hyperthyroidism and ophthalmopathy. Study-level findings and limits: In the analysis, a 13 V-J model separated ophthalmopathy from stable hyperthyroidism.

RNA transcripts gave rise to amplified TCR beta CDR3 regions. The HTBI set primed first-round TCR CDR3 RT-PCR. TCRdb re-analysed the multiplex PCR reads in MiXCR, keeping a single row per CDR3 protein. The sample contains 550,000 to 650,000 distinct CDR3 sequences, around 14% of which appear only once. V gave up 5 bases and J gave up 5 bases; unmatched junction bases: 13. CDR3 length equals 16 residues. CDR1 and CDR2 (germline): SEHNR, FQNEAQ (reference sequence). The chain carries TRBV7-9 and TRBJ2-3; 7 nucleotides match TRBD2. The sequenced sample was blood. The clonotype originates from a woman aged 25 to 45 with Graves' hyperthyroidism that later progressed to Graves' ophthalmopathy. The CDR3 loop reads CASSQQAGILGDTQYF. The CDR3 DNA is TGTGCCAGCAGCCAGCAAGCGGGAATCCTGGGAGATACGCAGTATTTT.